The T cell receptor beta chain under discussion was sequenced for a study of CD8 T cells in ankylosing spondylitis. Notes on the study in general: Within ankylosing spondylitis blood, a TCR beta motif made up of under 10 highly homologous variants appeared to be characteristic. Several of the motif variants were reported before in synovial fluid and blood from reactive arthritis. From matched ankylosing spondylitis synovial fluid, disease-linked clones were reportedly recovered at significantly enriched levels.

This clonotype has only a few counts. Antigen: not known. Generation of TCR beta libraries employed quantitative 5'-RACE incorporating molecular barcodes. MiXCR, applied by TCRdb to the 5' RACE reads, yields one record per CDR3 protein. The top ten hold over 6.5% of the sample, which has hundreds of thousands of distinct CDR3 sequences, approximately 12% seen once. Per germline, CDR1 ENHRY and CDR2 SYGVKD. Trimming pared 6 bases from V and 1 base from J, leaving 12 bases between. The CDR3 sequence is 14 residues long. This receptor was obtained from a male donor with ankylosing spondylitis. The chain has TRBV10-3 and TRBJ1-2; perhaps TRBD1 as D (6 bases). Specimen: blood, either unsorted or a sorted T cell fraction (not recorded which). The CDR3 sequence: CAISTGYDNYGYTF. The DNA for the CDR3 is TGTGCCATCAGCACAGGGTACGATAACTATGGCTACACCTTC.